Sequencing of this T cell receptor (beta chain) was carried out in a study of cytomegalovirus exposure and HLA in healthy donors. Study results and limitations: Listed as cytomegalovirus-associated were 164 TCR beta chains.

Germline V CDR1 and CDR2: SEHNR, FQNEAQ (reference sequence). V was trimmed by 3 bases and J by 2 bases, leaving 10 bases between them. There are 14 residues in the CDR3. The PCR used 60 Vbeta and 13 Jbeta primers. The assay was immunoSEQ multiplex PCR, and TCRdb's table has in-frame clones only and misses some. The sample has 65,000 to 85,000 clones, about 75% seen once. Notes on this clone: The target antigen is unknown.

This receptor was identified in a man in his sixties in good health and CMV-seropositive. The chain recombines TRBV7-9 with TRBJ1-2, with D unresolved. Sequenced: PBMCs. CDR3 in amino acids: CASSFGISNYGYTF. In DNA, the CDR3 is TGTGCCAGCAGCTTCGGGATTTCGAACTATGGCTACACCTTC.